Presented here are 20 T cell receptor beta chains from one specimen sequenced in a study of blood T cell repertoires in COVID-19. Repertoires were generated with immunoSEQ multiplex PCR, while TCRdb's copy carries only in-frame clones and drops some. The table includes roughly 260,000 clones, roughly four fifths detected once. The sample comprised peripheral blood. The receptors were gathered from a woman in her 70s with acute or convalescent COVID-19.

The V gene is TRBV2, the J gene TRBJ2-3; 11 positions match TRBD1. CDR1 SNHLY and CDR2 FYNNEI come from the germline V gene. The CDR3 extends over 18 amino acids. V dropped 8 bases and J dropped 1; count of bases not matched to a gene: 14. The CDR3, as DNA: TGTGCCAGCCGATTGGGGACAGGGGGGTATAGGGGCACAGATACGCAGTATTTT. Protein product: CASRLGTGGYRGTDTQYF.

CDR3 nucleotide sequence: TGTGCCGGACAGGGGTCGGCCGGCTATGGCTACACCTTC. Protein product: CAGQGSAGYGYTF. J is TRBJ1-2 and V is TRBV30; 9 nucleotides line up with TRBD1. In germline, CDR1 is GTSNPN, CDR2 SVGIG (reference sequence). CDR3 length: 13 residues. The V gene end was trimmed by 8 bases and the J gene end by 4 bases; junction bases not matched to a gene: 8.

The chain couples TRBV7-2 to TRBJ2-7; 8 nucleotides line up with TRBD1. Trimming took 3 bases from V and 1 from J; bases not matched to a gene: 2. Germline V gene sequence: CDR1 SGHTA, CDR2 FQGNSA. This CDR3 has 14 residues. In nucleotides, the CDR3 is TGTGCCAGCAGCTTCGGGACAGGATCCTACGAGCAGTACTTC. This gives the protein CASSFGTGSYEQYF.

V is TRBV29-1 and J is TRBJ1-2; TRBD1 matches 8 bases. V shed 3 bases and J 6 bases; nucleotides not matched to a gene: 9. Germline V gene lookup returns CDR1 SQVTM and CDR2 ANQGSEA. This CDR3 comprises 14 residues. The CDR3 here is CSVDGDRQGDGYTF. CDR3 nucleotides: TGCAGCGTTGACGGGGACAGGCAGGGAGATGGCTACACCTTC.

The chain employs TRBV11-3 and TRBJ2-5; 7 nucleotides agree with TRBD2. CDR1 and CDR2 from the germline V gene are SGHNT and YENEEA. V was pared by 0 bases and J by 7 bases, with 11 bases of the junction left unmatched. This CDR3 region has 16 residues. CDR3 in DNA: TGTGCCAGCAGCTTAGATGCGCCAACGGGCGGGGGGACCCAGTACTTC. Encoded protein: CASSLDAPTGGGTQYF.

The V and J genes are TRBV28 and TRBJ2-7; 7 positions match TRBD2. The V and J ends lost 6 bases and 4 bases, in that order; junction bases with no gene match: 9. The CDR3 spans 14 residues. CDR1 MDHEN and CDR2 SYDVKM come from the germline V gene. The DNA of the CDR3 is TGTGCCAGCAGCCCTCCGGGAGGCAGGTACGAGCAGTACTTC. Translated: CASSPPGGRYEQYF.

V usage is TRBV7-2 and J usage is TRBJ2-4, with 7 bases fitting TRBD1. The CDR3 loop spans 14 amino acids. Germline V gives CDR1 SGHTA, CDR2 FQGNSA. Trimming cost V 3 bases and J 5 bases; bases outside gene matches: 4. This CDR3 reads CASSFWTGENIQYF. The DNA for the CDR3 is TGTGCCAGCAGCTTCTGGACAGGAGAAAACATTCAGTACTTC.

This chain links TRBV11-1 with TRBJ1-2; D is undetermined. V shed 1 base and J shed 2 bases, with 5 bases lying between them. The germline gives CDR1 SGHAT, CDR2 FQDESV (reference sequence). The CDR3 loop spans 13 amino acids. CDR3 DNA: TGTGCCAGCAGCTTAGACCAGAACTATGGCTACACCTTC. This codes for CASSLDQNYGYTF.

The V call is TRBV18, the J call TRBJ1-6; TRBD1 is a possible D gene (5 bases). The CDR3 consists of 15 residues. Trimming shortened V by 2 bases and J by 7 bases, and 12 bases separated the two germline ends. CDR1 KGHSH and CDR2 LQKENI come from the germline V gene. The CDR3 nucleotides are TGTGCCAGCTCACCAGGGGGGGAGAGGAATTCACCCCTCCACTTT. Residues: CASSPGGERNSPLHF.

This clone has more than one count but fewer than ten. The J gene is TRBJ1-2, the V gene TRBV30; D gene ambiguous. The CDR3 has 12 residues. The germline V gene has CDR1 GTSNPN and CDR2 SVGIG (reference sequence). Trimming took 2 bases from V and 2 from J, leaving 6 bases between them. CDR3 nucleotide sequence: TGTGCCTGGAGTCCGGGGAACTATGGCTACACCTTC. It encodes CAWSPGNYGYTF. Combining the CDR3 with reference TRBV30 and TRBJ1-2 gives the whole variable domain SQTIHQWPATLVQPVGSPLSLECTVEGTSNPNLYWYRQAAGRGLQLLFYSVGIGQISSEVPQNLSASRPQDRQFILSSKKLLLSDSGFYLCAWSPGNYGYTFGSGTRLTVV.

The chain is built from TRBV15 and TRBJ1-4; 7 bases agree with TRBD1. V lost 9 bases and J lost 4; bases outside the gene matches: 11. The CDR3 length is 15 residues. CDR1 LNHNV and CDR2 YYDKDF come from the germline V gene (reference sequence). CDR3 coding DNA: TGTGCCACTACCGGGACAGCAAACAATAATGAAAAACTGTTTTTT. Translation gives CATTGTANNNEKLFF.

The gene calls are TRBV2 and TRBJ1-3; no reliable D call. CDR1 is SNHLY, CDR2 FYNNEI, per germline. The V end was cut by 4 bases, the J end by 5 bases, with 9 bases between. There are 13 residues in the CDR3. The CDR3 protein is CASSVEKRNTIYF. CDR3 sequence (DNA): TGTGCCAGCAGTGTAGAAAAAAGAAACACCATATATTTT.

This clone showed up just a few times. The chain couples TRBV27 to TRBJ2-3; D possibly corresponds to TRBD2 (5 bases). CDR3 length: 17 amino acids. The V end was cut by 6 bases, the J end by 0 bases, with 19 bases between. Germline CDR1 MNHEY, CDR2 SMNVEV (reference sequence). The CDR3 coding sequence is TGTGCCAGCAGGGAAGGACTGGGGATAACAAGCACAGATACGCAGTATTTT. Protein sequence: CASREGLGITSTDTQYF.

This chain uses TRBV18 with TRBJ1-5, with 7 bases aligning to TRBD1. The CDR3 spans 13 residues. V was pared by 7 bases and J by 4 bases, with 4 bases of the junction left unmatched. Germline values: CDR1 KGHSH, CDR2 LQKENI. CDR3 nucleotide sequence: TGTGCCAGCTGCCGGGACAGAAATCAGCCCCAGCATTTT. It is translated as CASCRDRNQPQHF.

The J gene is TRBJ2-5, the V gene TRBV7-2; TRBD2 agrees at 8 bases. The CDR3 sequence is 14 residues long. J was trimmed by 2 bases and V by 1 base; bases with no gene match: 0. Germline loops: CDR1 SGHTA, CDR2 FQGNSA. CDR3 bases: TGTGCCAGCAGCTTAGGCGGGGGGCAAGAGACCCAGTACTTC. Protein: CASSLGGGQETQYF.

This clone has more than one count but fewer than ten. The V call is TRBV6-1, the J call TRBJ1-6; tentatively, D is TRBD1 (6 bases). Germline V gene lookup returns CDR1 MNHNS and CDR2 SASEGT. V was trimmed by 2 bases and J by 10 bases, leaving 18 bases between them. There are 16 residues in the CDR3. CDR3 sequence (DNA): TGTGCCAGCAGTGAACGGGCAGGGGCGTTAGGATCACCCCTCCACTTT. It codes for CASSERAGALGSPLHF.

This chain connects TRBV6-5 to TRBJ1-2; no definite D call. Between the trimmed V and J ends, which lost 0 bases and 5 bases, there was a span of 10 bases. The CDR3 totals 14 residues. Per the germline V gene, CDR1 is MNHEY and CDR2 is SVGAGI. The CDR3 DNA reads as TGTGCCAGCAGTTACTCCCCAACTGCTTATGGCTACACCTTC. Protein sequence: CASSYSPTAYGYTF.

The V gene is TRBV9, the J gene TRBJ1-6; D uncertain. CDR1 and CDR2 from the germline V gene are SGDLS and YYNGEE. This CDR3 has 14 residues. The germline V and J ends were trimmed by 4 bases and 5 bases, with 10 bases remaining between them. The CDR3 protein is CASSNLLDNSPLHF. CDR3 nucleotides: TGTGCCAGCAGCAACCTTCTAGATAATTCACCCCTCCACTTT.

This clone was observed a handful of times. This chain uses TRBV19 with TRBJ1-3; weak D call: TRBD1 (5 bases). Trimming took off 9 bases at V and 0 bases at J, with 9 bases between the two ends. Germline loops: CDR1 LNHDA, CDR2 SQIVND (reference sequence). The CDR3 contains 13 residues. In DNA form, the CDR3 reads TGTGCCAGCAGACAGTTCTCTGGAAACACCATATATTTT. It encodes CASRQFSGNTIYF.

The CDR3 loop reads CASSPVGQGNQPQHF. The CDR3 DNA reads TGTGCCAGCTCACCAGTCGGACAGGGGAATCAGCCCCAGCATTTT. The V call is TRBV18, the J call TRBJ1-5; the match to TRBD1 covers 9 bases. The ends lost 2 bases at V and 4 bases at J; junction bases unmatched: 3. The CDR3 contains 15 residues. Germline CDR1 is KGHSH and CDR2 is LQKENI.